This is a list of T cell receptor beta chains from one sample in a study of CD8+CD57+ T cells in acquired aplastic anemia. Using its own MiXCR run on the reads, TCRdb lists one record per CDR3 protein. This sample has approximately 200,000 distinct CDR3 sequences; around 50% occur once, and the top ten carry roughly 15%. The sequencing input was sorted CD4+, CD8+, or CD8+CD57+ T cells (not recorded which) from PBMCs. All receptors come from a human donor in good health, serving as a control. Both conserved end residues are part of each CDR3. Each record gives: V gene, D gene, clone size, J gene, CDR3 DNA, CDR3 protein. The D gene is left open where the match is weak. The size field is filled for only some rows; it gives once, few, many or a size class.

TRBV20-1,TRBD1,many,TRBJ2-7,TGCAGTGCTAGACCGACAGGGAAAAATCACGAGCAGTACTTC,CSARPTGKNHEQYF
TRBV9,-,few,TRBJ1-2,TGTGCCAGCAGCGTAGCGGGACACATCTATGGCTACACCTTC,CASSVAGHIYGYTF
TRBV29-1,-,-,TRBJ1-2,TGCAGCGTTGTTCCACAGGAAGCTAACTATGGCTACACCTTC,CSVVPQEANYGYTF
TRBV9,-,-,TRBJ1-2,TGTGCCAGCACCAAGCAGGGGTCCACCTTCTATGATGGCTACACCTTC,CASTKQGSTFYDGYTF
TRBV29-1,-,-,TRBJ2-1,TGCAGCGTTGCGGCGGGGTACTCCTACAATGAGCAGTTCTTC,CSVAAGYSYNEQFF
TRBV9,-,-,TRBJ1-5,TGTGCCAGCAGCGTAGACGGGCAGGGTCAGCCCCAGCATTTT,CASSVDGQGQPQHF
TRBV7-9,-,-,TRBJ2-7,TGTGCCAGCAGCTTCCTCTCCTACGAGCAGTACTTC,CASSFLSYEQYF
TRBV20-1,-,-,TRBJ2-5,TGCAGCGCTAGAAGGGGTTCTGGGGGGGCTGGGCAAGAGACCCAGTACTTC,CSARRGSGGAGQETQYF
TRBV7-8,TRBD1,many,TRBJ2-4,TGTGCCAGCAGCTCGTGGACAGGGGGGGCCAAAAACATTCAGTACTTC,CASSSWTGGAKNIQYF
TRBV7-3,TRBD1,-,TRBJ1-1,TGTGCCAGCAGCTTAGCAGGGGGACAGCCTGAAGCTTTCTTT,CASSLAGGQPEAFF
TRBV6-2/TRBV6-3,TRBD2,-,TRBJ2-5,TGTGCCAGCAGTTTGACTAGCGGGGGGGCAGAGACCCAGTACTTC,CASSLTSGGAETQYF